The present T cell receptor beta chain was sequenced within a study of cytomegalovirus exposure and HLA in healthy donors. Study information: The 90 to 150 validation repertoires used the same platform as the approximately 670 first-cohort repertoires (as reported by a later analysis).

The V segment lost 5 bases and the J segment 4 bases; nucleotides outside the gene matches: 8. Per the germline V gene, CDR1 is MDHEN and CDR2 is SYDVKM. This CDR3 has 16 amino acids. Study findings and constraints: While the bulk of TCR sequences proved rare, some public TCRs turned up in many donors. Reportedly, cytomegalovirus status was diagnosed with high sensitivity and specificity.

These donors were members of the roughly 120-subject validation cohort, a group separate from the roughly 670-subject first cohort. Using immunoSEQ multiplex PCR, the repertoire was profiled, and TCRdb retains in-frame clones only, with some absent. The table has 120,000 to 150,000 clones, less than 90% seen once. With regard to this clone: Its matching antigen is unknown.

The source is a man younger than 30 in good health and CMV-seronegative. The sample comprised PBMCs. This sequence joins TRBV28 and TRBJ2-1; 10 nucleotides align to TRBD2. The chain's CDR3 is CASSTSLAGAYNEQFF. The CDR3 bases are TGTGCCAGCAGTACCAGCCTAGCGGGAGCGTACAATGAGCAGTTCTTC.